A selection of T cell receptor beta chains follows, all from one sample in a study of shared clonotypes between healthy human individuals. The data were produced by immunoSEQ multiplex PCR, yet TCRdb's version contains in-frame clones alone and is incomplete. The sample has 1.5 million to 2.5 million clones; just under 95% are singletons. Sequencing was carried out using naive CD8+ T cells sorted from blood. The receptors derive from a man younger than 30 in good health. CDR3s include the opening cysteine and the closing phenylalanine or tryptophan. D genes are given only for firm matches. The size of a clone is reported for some rows only, either as once, few or many, or as a class for expanded clones.

D gene,V gene,J gene,clone size,CDR3 protein,CDR3 DNA
.,TRBV27,TRBJ2-7,.,CASSRGPVSSYEQYF,TGTGCCAGCTCACGAGGGCCGGTCAGCTCCTACGAGCAGTACTTC
.,TRBV4-1,TRBJ2-5,.,CASSQGAGTQETQYF,TGCGCCAGCAGCCAAGGGGCGGGAACCCAAGAGACCCAGTACTTC
.,TRBV11-2,TRBJ2-5,.,CASSLLEGQETQYF,TGTGCCAGCAGTCTACTCGAGGGGCAAGAGACCCAGTACTTC
TRBD1,TRBV9,TRBJ2-1,once,CASSPWDSQNEQFF,TGTGCCAGCAGCCCCTGGGACAGCCAAAATGAGCAGTTCTTC
.,TRBV5-1,TRBJ1-6,.,CASSFGWENNSPLHF,TGCGCCAGCAGCTTTGGGTGGGAGAATAATTCACCCCTCCACTTT
TRBD1,TRBV25-1,TRBJ2-3,.,CASSDRQGASTDTQYF,TGTGCCAGCAGTGACCGACAGGGGGCAAGCACAGATACGCAGTATTTT
.,TRBV10-3,TRBJ2-5,once,CAISESIAGSAETQYF,TGTGCCATCAGTGAGTCGATAGCAGGGAGTGCCGAGACCCAGTACTTC
.,TRBV7-2,TRBJ2-3,once,CASSPPPEDTQYF,TGTGCCAGCAGCCCCCCCCCGGAAGATACGCAGTATTTT
.,TRBV7-6,TRBJ1-2,.,CASSLNGVHYGYTF,TGTGCCAGCAGCTTGAACGGCGTGCACTATGGCTACACCTTC
TRBD1,TRBV29-1,TRBJ1-2,.,CSVPRQGALGGYTF,TGCAGCGTGCCAAGACAGGGGGCGCTGGGTGGCTACACCTTC
TRBD1,TRBV6-5,TRBJ2-1,.,CASSYSDRGGNEQFF,TGTGCCAGCAGTTACTCCGACAGGGGGGGAAATGAGCAGTTCTTC
.,TRBV15,TRBJ2-5,.,CATSRAREGLEETQYF,TGTGCCACCAGCAGGGCTAGAGAGGGATTGGAGGAGACCCAGTACTTC
.,TRBV27,TRBJ2-3,.,CASSLLESVDTQYF,TGTGCCAGCAGTCTACTGGAGAGTGTGGATACGCAGTATTTT
TRBD2,TRBV27,TRBJ2-5,.,CASSGLAGVGKETQYF,TGTGCCAGCAGCGGACTAGCGGGAGTAGGGAAAGAGACCCAGTACTTC
.,TRBV7-9,TRBJ2-5,.,CASTSTGVQETQYF,TGTGCCAGCACCTCCACGGGGGTGCAAGAGACCCAGTACTTC
.,TRBV6-5,TRBJ1-1,.,CASSSSGGYTEAFF,TGTGCCAGCAGTTCCTCGGGAGGATACACTGAAGCTTTCTTT
.,TRBV28,TRBJ2-1,.,CASSPTGAEQFF,TGTGCCAGCAGTCCAACAGGAGCGGAGCAGTTCTTC
.,TRBV5-6,TRBJ2-7,.,CASSLGQWDYEQYF,TGTGCCAGCAGCTTGGGCCAGTGGGACTACGAGCAGTACTTC
.,TRBV28,TRBJ2-3,once,CAGGGPSTDTQYF,TGTGCCGGGGGCGGTCCCAGCACAGATACGCAGTATTTT
TRBD2,TRBV27,TRBJ2-2,.,CASSSSGEDTGELFF,TGTGCCAGCAGTTCTAGCGGAGAGGACACCGGGGAGCTGTTTTTT
.,TRBV11-3,TRBJ1-5,.,CASQPPPGGGNQPQHF,TGTGCCAGCCAACCCCCCCCCGGGGGTGGCAATCAGCCCCAGCATTTT
TRBD1,TRBV19,TRBJ1-1,.,CASSIEKGGGTEAFF,TGTGCCAGTAGTATAGAAAAAGGGGGCGGCACTGAAGCTTTCTTT
TRBD2,TRBV9,TRBJ2-3,.,CASSGAGGRTDTQYF,TGTGCCAGCAGCGGGGCGGGGGGACGCACAGATACGCAGTATTTT
.,TRBV29-1,TRBJ2-1,.,CSVEIPWSNEQFF,TGCAGCGTTGAAATCCCGTGGAGCAATGAGCAGTTCTTC
TRBD2,TRBV29-1,TRBJ2-1,.,CSVDAGGAEQFF,TGCAGCGTTGACGCGGGAGGTGCTGAGCAGTTCTTC
.,TRBV4-1,TRBJ2-7,.,CASSPRETGTYEQYF,TGCGCCAGCAGCCCTCGGGAGACGGGCACCTACGAGCAGTACTTC
.,TRBV27,TRBJ2-5,.,CASSLSAGGAGGAETQYF,TGTGCCAGCAGTTTGTCGGCAGGCGGGGCAGGGGGTGCAGAGACCCAGTACTTC
.,TRBV28,TRBJ1-1,.,CASSALKEAFF,TGTGCCAGCAGCGCACTCAAGGAGGCTTTCTTT
.,TRBV7-9,TRBJ2-7,once,CASSLSSLAYEQYF,TGTGCCAGCAGCTTAAGTTCGCTGGCCTACGAGCAGTACTTC
.,TRBV6-1,TRBJ2-3,once,CASSVLEDITDTQYF,TGTGCCAGCAGTGTTCTTGAGGACATCACAGATACGCAGTATTTT
TRBD2,TRBV2,TRBJ2-1,.,CASLTSGRAGSYNEQFF,TGTGCCAGCCTGACTAGCGGGAGGGCGGGCTCCTACAATGAGCAGTTCTTC
.,TRBV5-4,TRBJ2-7,.,CASSLGGEGLEQQYF,TGTGCCAGCAGCTTAGGGGGGGAGGGCCTTGAGCAGCAGTACTTC
.,TRBV6-1,TRBJ2-7,.,CATKTAEGWLEQYF,TGTGCCACCAAGACGGCAGAGGGGTGGCTCGAGCAGTACTTC
TRBD1,TRBV5-6,TRBJ1-2,.,CASSWETGGHGYTF,TGTGCCAGCAGCTGGGAGACAGGGGGTCATGGCTACACCTTC
TRBD2,TRBV29-1,TRBJ2-1,.,CSVLAGGGEQFF,TGCAGCGTACTAGCGGGAGGGGGTGAGCAGTTCTTC
.,TRBV6-5,TRBJ2-7,.,CASSYVGQPSYEQYF,TGTGCCAGCAGTTACGTGGGACAACCCTCCTACGAGCAGTACTTC
.,TRBV5-5,TRBJ2-7,.,CASSLGGGSYEQYF,TGTGCCAGCAGCTTGGGTGGGGGCTCCTACGAGCAGTACTTC
.,TRBV5-6,TRBJ1-3,.,CASSLSPDTIYF,TGTGCCAGCAGCTTGAGTCCGGACACCATATATTTT
.,TRBV7-2,TRBJ1-4,.,CASSSGVAGFEKLFF,TGTGCCAGCAGCTCGGGAGTGGCGGGGTTTGAAAAACTGTTTTTT
.,TRBV2,TRBJ2-5,.,CASSDVSVLQETQYF,TGTGCCAGCAGTGATGTGAGCGTATTACAAGAGACCCAGTACTTC
TRBD2,TRBV27,TRBJ2-7,.,CASSLGLVGYEQYF,TGTGCCAGCAGTCTTGGACTAGTGGGCTACGAGCAGTACTTC